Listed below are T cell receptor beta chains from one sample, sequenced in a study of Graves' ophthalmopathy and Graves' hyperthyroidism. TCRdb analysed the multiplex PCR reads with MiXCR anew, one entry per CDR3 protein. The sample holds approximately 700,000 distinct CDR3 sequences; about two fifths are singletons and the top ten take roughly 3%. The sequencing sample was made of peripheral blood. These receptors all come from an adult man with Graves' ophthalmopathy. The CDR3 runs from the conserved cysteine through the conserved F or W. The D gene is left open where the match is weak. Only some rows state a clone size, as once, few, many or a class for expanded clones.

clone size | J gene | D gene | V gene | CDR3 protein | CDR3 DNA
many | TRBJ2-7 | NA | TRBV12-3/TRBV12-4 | CASSLKDRYEQYF | TGTGCCAGCAGTTTAAAGGACCGCTACGAGCAGTACTTC
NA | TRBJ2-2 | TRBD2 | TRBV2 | CARSHLAAGELFF | TGTGCTAGATCCCATCTAGCGGCCGGGGAGCTGTTTTTT
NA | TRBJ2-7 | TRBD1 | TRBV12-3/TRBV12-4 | CASYQGAHEQYF | TGTGCCAGTTATCAGGGGGCACACGAGCAGTACTTC
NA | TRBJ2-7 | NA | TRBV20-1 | CSAPKSAPPYEQYF | TGCAGTGCACCCAAATCCGCCCCCCCCTACGAGCAGTACTTC
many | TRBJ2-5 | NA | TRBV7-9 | CASSLVARTQYF | TGTGCCAGCAGCTTAGTTGCAAGGACCCAGTACTTC
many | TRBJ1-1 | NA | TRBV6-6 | CASSYNAWNTEAFF | TGTGCCAGCAGTTACAATGCCTGGAACACTGAAGCTTTCTTT
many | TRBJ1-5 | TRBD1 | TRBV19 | CASSMDRGPFINQPQHF | TGTGCCAGTAGTATGGACAGGGGACCCTTTATCAATCAGCCCCAGCATTTT
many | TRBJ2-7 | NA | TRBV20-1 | CSARFEGYEQYF | TGCAGTGCTAGATTCGAGGGTTACGAGCAGTACTTC
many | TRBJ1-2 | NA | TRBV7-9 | CASRPSGTDYGYTF | TGTGCCAGCCGCCCGTCCGGGACCGACTATGGCTACACCTTC
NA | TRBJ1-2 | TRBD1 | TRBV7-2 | CASSLGTGGGGYTF | TGTGCCAGCAGCTTAGGGACAGGGGGCGGCGGCTACACCTTC
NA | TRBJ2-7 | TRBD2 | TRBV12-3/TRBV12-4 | CASSQAGETYEQYF | TGTGCCAGCAGTCAGGCGGGAGAGACCTACGAGCAGTACTTC
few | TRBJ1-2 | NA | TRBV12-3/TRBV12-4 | CASSFLHQANYGYTF | TGTGCCAGCAGTTTCCTACATCAAGCTAACTATGGCTACACCTTC
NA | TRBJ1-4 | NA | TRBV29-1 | CSVEETGEGEKLFF | TGCAGCGTTGAAGAGACCGGAGAGGGTGAAAAACTGTTTTTT
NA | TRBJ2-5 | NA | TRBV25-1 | CASRDLAQETQYF | TGTGCCAGCAGAGATCTAGCCCAAGAGACCCAGTACTTC
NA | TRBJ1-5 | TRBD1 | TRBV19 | CASTDPGQGQPQHF | TGTGCCAGCACCGATCCGGGACAGGGCCAGCCCCAGCATTTT
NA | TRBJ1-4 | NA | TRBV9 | CASSVGGNEKLFF | TGTGCCAGCAGCGTAGGTGGGAATGAAAAACTGTTTTTT
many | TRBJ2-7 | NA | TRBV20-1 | CSARDGTYEQYF | TGCAGTGCTAGAGACGGCACCTACGAGCAGTACTTC
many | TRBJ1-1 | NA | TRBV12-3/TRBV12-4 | CASSLGQLAFF | TGTGCCAGCAGTTTAGGACAGTTGGCTTTCTTT
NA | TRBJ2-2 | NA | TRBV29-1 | CSVGGTPASSGELFF | TGCAGCGTTGGGGGGACGCCAGCGAGCTCCGGGGAGCTGTTTTTT
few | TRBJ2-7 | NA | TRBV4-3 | CASGDQGSHEQYF | TGCGCCAGCGGGGACCAGGGGTCCCACGAGCAGTACTTC
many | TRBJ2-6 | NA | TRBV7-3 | CASSFGDSGANVLTF | TGTGCCAGCAGCTTCGGAGATTCAGGGGCCAACGTCCTGACTTTC
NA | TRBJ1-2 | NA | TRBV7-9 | CASSLFVKIGHYGYTF | TGTGCCAGCAGTTTATTCGTCAAGATAGGGCACTATGGCTACACCTTC
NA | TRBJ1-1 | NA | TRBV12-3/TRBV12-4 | CASSWGGRPGNTEAFF | TGTGCCAGCAGTTGGGGTGGCCGGCCGGGCAACACTGAAGCTTTCTTT
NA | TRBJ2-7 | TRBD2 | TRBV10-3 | CATMTTSGGGYEQYF | TGTGCCACCATGACGACTAGCGGGGGCGGTTACGAGCAGTACTTC
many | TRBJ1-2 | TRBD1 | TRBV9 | CASSVGQGAPSGYTF | TGTGCCAGCAGCGTAGGTCAGGGGGCGCCCAGTGGCTACACCTTC
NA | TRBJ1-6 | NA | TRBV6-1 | CAWSGTPIPNSPLHF | TGTGCCTGGAGTGGGACTCCCATCCCCAATTCACCCCTCCACTTT
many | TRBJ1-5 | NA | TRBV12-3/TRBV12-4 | CASSLSPYSNQPQHF | TGTGCCAGCAGTCTCTCACCGTATAGCAATCAGCCCCAGCATTTT
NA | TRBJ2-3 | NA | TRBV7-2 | CVSSLKPSTDTQYF | TGTGTCAGCAGCCTCAAGCCTTCAACAGATACGCAGTATTTT
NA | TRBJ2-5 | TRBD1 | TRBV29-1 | CSGTGGYEETQYF | TGCAGCGGGACAGGGGGATACGAAGAGACCCAGTACTTC
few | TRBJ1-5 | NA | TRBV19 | CASSMSRGPGQPQHF | TGTGCCAGTAGTATGAGTCGGGGACCGGGTCAGCCCCAGCATTTT
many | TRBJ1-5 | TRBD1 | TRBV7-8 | CASSLALFGQGHQPQHF | TGTGCCAGCAGCTTAGCGCTTTTCGGACAGGGCCATCAGCCCCAGCATTTT
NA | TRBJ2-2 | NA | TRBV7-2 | CASSPTSSPHTGELFF | TGTGCCAGCAGCCCGACTAGTTCCCCCCACACCGGGGAGCTGTTTTTT
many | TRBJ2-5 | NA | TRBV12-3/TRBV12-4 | CASSLALGQQTQYF | TGTGCCAGCAGTTTAGCGCTAGGACAACAGACCCAGTACTTC
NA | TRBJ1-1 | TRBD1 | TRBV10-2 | CASSRTGWSTEAFF | TGCGCCAGCAGCAGGACAGGGTGGAGCACTGAAGCTTTCTTT
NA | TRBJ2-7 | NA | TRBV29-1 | CSSGSSYEQYF | TGCAGCTCGGGGAGCTCCTACGAGCAGTACTTC
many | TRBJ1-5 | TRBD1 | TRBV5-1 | CASSLAGQAGQPQHF | TGCGCCAGCAGCTTGGCGGGACAGGCTGGTCAGCCCCAGCATTTT
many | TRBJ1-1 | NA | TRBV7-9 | CASSSGQIVTEAFF | TGTGCCAGCAGCTCCGGACAGATTGTCACTGAAGCTTTCTTT
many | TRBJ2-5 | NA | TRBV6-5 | CASSDGTVQETQYF | TGTGCCAGCAGTGACGGGACGGTACAAGAGACCCAGTACTTC
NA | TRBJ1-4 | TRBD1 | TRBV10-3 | CAIRTGREKLFF | TGTGCCATCAGGACAGGGAGAGAAAAACTGTTTTTT
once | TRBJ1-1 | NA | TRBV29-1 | CSVATGTAVGTEAFF | TGCAGCGTTGCAACAGGGACGGCTGTTGGCACTGAAGCTTTCTTT
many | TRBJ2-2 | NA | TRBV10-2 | CASHRNTWWTGTGELFF | TGCGCCAGCCATAGGAACACGTGGTGGACGGGCACCGGGGAGCTGTTTTTT
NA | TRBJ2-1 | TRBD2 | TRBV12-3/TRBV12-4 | CASSLPGTSGAYNEQFF | TGTGCCAGCAGCCTACCTGGGACTAGCGGGGCATACAATGAGCAGTTCTTC
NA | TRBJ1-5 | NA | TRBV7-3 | CASSLVSPGTRNQPQHF | TGTGCCAGCAGCTTAGTCTCCCCCGGGACAAGAAATCAGCCCCAGCATTTT
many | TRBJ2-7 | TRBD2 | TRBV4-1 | CASSQDPGGRYEQYF | TGCGCCAGCAGCCAAGACCCGGGAGGGAGGTACGAGCAGTACTTC
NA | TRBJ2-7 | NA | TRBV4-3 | CASSRSSPRDYEQYF | TGCGCCAGCAGCCGGAGTTCGCCCAGGGACTACGAGCAGTACTTC
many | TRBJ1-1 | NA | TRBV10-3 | CAISESQGTEAFF | TGTGCCATCAGTGAGTCACAGGGAACGGAAGCTTTCTTT
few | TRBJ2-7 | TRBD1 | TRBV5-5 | CASSWTGFGEQYF | TGTGCCAGCAGTTGGACAGGTTTCGGCGAGCAGTACTTC
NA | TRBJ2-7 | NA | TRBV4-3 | CASSLPGAKYEQYF | TGCGCCAGCAGCCTCCCTGGGGCGAAGTACGAGCAGTACTTC
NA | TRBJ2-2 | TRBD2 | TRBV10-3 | CAMQASGTDTGELFF | TGTGCCATGCAAGCTAGCGGGACCGACACCGGGGAGCTGTTTTTT
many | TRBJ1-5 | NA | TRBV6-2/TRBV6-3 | CASSYGGQPQHF | TGTGCCAGCAGTTACGGCGGTCAGCCCCAGCATTTT
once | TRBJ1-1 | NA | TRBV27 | CASSSGVGTEASF | TGTGCCAGCAGTTCAGGGGTGGGCACTGAAGCTTCCTTT
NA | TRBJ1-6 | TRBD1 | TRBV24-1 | CATSSLQGGNSPLHF | TGTGCCACCAGCAGCTTACAGGGGGGTAATTCACCCCTCCACTTT
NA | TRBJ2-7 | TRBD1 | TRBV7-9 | CASSLWDSSYEQYF | TGTGCCAGCAGCCTCTGGGACAGTTCCTACGAGCAGTACTTC
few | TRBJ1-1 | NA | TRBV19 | CASSIAPSGGGLGTEAFF | TGTGCCAGTAGTATAGCCCCAAGTGGTGGGGGGCTGGGCACTGAAGCTTTCTTT
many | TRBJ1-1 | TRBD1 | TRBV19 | CASSIIWTGMRPTEAFF | TGTGCCAGTAGTATAATTTGGACAGGGATGAGGCCCACTGAAGCTTTCTTT
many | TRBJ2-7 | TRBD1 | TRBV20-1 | CSARDRQGDEQYF | TGCAGTGCTAGAGATCGACAGGGGGACGAGCAGTACTTC
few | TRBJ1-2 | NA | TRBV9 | CAWSVRTRGIYGYTF | TGTGCCTGGAGTGTACGGACACGGGGAATCTATGGCTACACCTTC
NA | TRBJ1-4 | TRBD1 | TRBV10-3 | CATRGTGGEKLFF | TGTGCCACGCGAGGGACAGGGGGCGAAAAACTGTTTTTT
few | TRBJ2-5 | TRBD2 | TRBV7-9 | CASSLRASGSGGSGTQYF | TGTGCCAGCAGCTTGCGGGCTAGCGGGAGTGGGGGCTCGGGGACCCAGTACTTC